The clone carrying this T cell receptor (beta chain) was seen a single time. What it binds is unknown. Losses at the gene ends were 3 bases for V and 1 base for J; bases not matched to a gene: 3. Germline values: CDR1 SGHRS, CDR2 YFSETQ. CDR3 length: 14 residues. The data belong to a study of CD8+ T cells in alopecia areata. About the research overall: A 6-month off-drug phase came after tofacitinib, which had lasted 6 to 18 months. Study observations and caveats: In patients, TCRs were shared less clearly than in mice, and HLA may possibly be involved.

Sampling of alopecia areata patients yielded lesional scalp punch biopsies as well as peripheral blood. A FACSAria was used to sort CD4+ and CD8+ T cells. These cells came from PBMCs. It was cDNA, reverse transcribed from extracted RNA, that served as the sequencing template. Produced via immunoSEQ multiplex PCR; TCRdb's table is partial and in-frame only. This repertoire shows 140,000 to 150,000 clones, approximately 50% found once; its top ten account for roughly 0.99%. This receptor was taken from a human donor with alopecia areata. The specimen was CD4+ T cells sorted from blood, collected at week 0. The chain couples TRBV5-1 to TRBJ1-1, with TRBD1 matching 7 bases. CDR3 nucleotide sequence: TGCGCCAGCAGCTCCGGGACAGCGAACACTGAAGCTTTCTTT. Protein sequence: CASSSGTANTEAFF.